A single sample is the source of the 18 T cell receptor beta chains below, sequenced in a study of T cells in localized non-small cell lung cancer. Sequenced by immunoSEQ multiplex PCR; TCRdb stores in-frame clones only, minus some. Counted here are 40,000 or so clones, roughly 77% occurring once; the ten biggest clones make up under 45%. The source was PBMCs, collected before any cancer treatment. The receptors shown here come from a woman aged 40-70 years with stage II squamous cell lung carcinoma.

The chain joins TRBV15 to TRBJ1-1, with D perhaps TRBD1 (5 bases). The CDR3 covers 15 residues. Deletions cut 5 bases from V and 5 bases from J, with 18 bases between. Germline CDR1 reads LNHNV; CDR2 reads YYDKDF (reference sequence). The CDR3, as DNA: TGTGCCACCAGCCTATTTGGACTGGAGGGGACTGAAGCTTTCTTT. Amino acid sequence: CATSLFGLEGTEAFF.

In its sample, this clone was seen once. The chain uses TRBV28 and TRBJ1-2; D is ambiguous. V dropped 3 bases and J dropped 7 bases, with 9 bases sitting between them. The CDR3 extends over 12 amino acids. The germline CDR1 and CDR2 sequences are MDHEN and SYDVKM. The CDR3 loop reads CASSLSVRGYTF. The CDR3 region has the DNA TGTGCCAGCAGTTTGTCAGTACGTGGCTACACCTTC.

The V gene is TRBV5-1, the J gene TRBJ2-7, with 7 bases that match TRBD1. The CDR3 runs 15 residues. With V trimmed by 4 bases and J by 0 bases, 7 bases remained unmatched. The germline V gene encodes CDR1 SGHRS and CDR2 YFSETQ. CDR3 bases: TGCGCCAGCAGCCCTGGGACAGTTAGCTCCTACGAGCAGTACGTC. This encodes CASSPGTVSSYEQYV.

In DNA form, the CDR3 reads TGTGCCAGCAGCCAAGTAACAGGGACGGCTAACTATGGCTACACCTTC. It translates to CASSQVTGTANYGYTF. The chain carries TRBV4-2 and TRBJ1-2, with D possibly matching TRBD1 (6 bases). This CDR3 has 16 residues. Germline V gene data show CDR1 as LGHNA and CDR2 as YNFKEQ. V was cut by 1 base and J by 0 bases, with 12 bases left in between.

The V call is TRBV11-2, the J call TRBJ2-1; 8 nucleotides line up with TRBD1. J lost 1 base, V lost 1 base, and 0 bases had no gene match. The CDR3 extends over 15 amino acids. Germline V gene lookup returns CDR1 SGHAT and CDR2 FQNNGV. CDR3 region: CASSLGQGSYNEQFF. DNA for the CDR3: TGTGCCAGCAGCTTAGGACAGGGGTCCTACAATGAGCAGTTCTTC.

The rearrangement joins TRBV11-1 to TRBJ2-1; 10 positions agree with TRBD1. The CDR3 extends over 15 amino acids. The V gene's germline CDR1 is SGHAT and CDR2 FQDESV (reference sequence). Losses at the gene ends were 5 bases for V and 5 bases for J; bases not matched to a gene: 6. DNA of the CDR3: TGTGCCAGCAGCCCCGGGACAGGGGCCCACAATGAGCAGTTCTTC. Translating it yields CASSPGTGAHNEQFF. The whole variable domain, filled in from reference TRBV11-1 and TRBJ2-1, reads EAEVAQSPRYKITEKSQAVAFWCDPISGHATLYWYRQILGQGPELLVQFQDESVVDDSQLPKDRFSAERLKGVDSTLKIQPAELGDSAMYLCASSPGTGAHNEQFFGPGTRLTVL.

V usage is TRBV27 and J usage is TRBJ2-1; D is possibly TRBD2 (5 bases). This CDR3 contains 14 residues. Trimming removed 10 bases at V and 0 bases at J, with 13 bases between. Germline loops: CDR1 MNHEY, CDR2 SMNVEV (reference sequence). The CDR3 spells CATRAGRSYNEQFF. CDR3 nucleotide sequence: TGTGCCACCCGGGCGGGCCGCTCCTACAATGAGCAGTTCTTC.

The DNA for the CDR3 is TGTGCCAGCAGCGTCACCAGCGGGGGGGCCTGGGAGACCCAGTACTTC. Translation: CASSVTSGGAWETQYF. The rearrangement joins TRBV7-6 to TRBJ2-5; 10 bases agree with TRBD2. This CDR3 contains 16 residues. V was pared by 5 bases and J by 5 bases, with 11 bases of the junction left unmatched. Germline loops: CDR1 SGHVS, CDR2 FNYEAQ.

This chain uses TRBV5-1 with TRBJ1-1; 8 nucleotides line up with TRBD1. Germline CDR1 is SGHRS and CDR2 is YFSETQ. CDR3 length: 14 residues. The V segment lost 4 bases and the J segment 6 bases; nucleotides outside the gene matches: 8. CDR3 loop: CASSPTGGIPEAFF. CDR3 in DNA: TGCGCCAGCAGCCCTACAGGGGGGATACCTGAAGCTTTCTTT.

The chain employs TRBV7-8 and TRBJ2-2; tentative D call: TRBD1 (5 bases). V gave up 2 bases and J gave up 0 bases, with 10 bases separating them. Germline V CDR1 and CDR2: SGHVS, FQNEAQ. The CDR3 length is 16 residues. CDR3 coding DNA: TGTGCCAGCAGCTTAAGTCAGGGCACGAACACCGGGGAGCTGTTTTTT. It specifies CASSLSQGTNTGELFF.

The J gene is TRBJ2-6, the V gene TRBV4-2, with D unclear. This CDR3 comprises 17 residues. CDR1 is LGHNA and CDR2 is YNFKEQ in the germline V gene. V shed 0 bases and J shed 4 bases, with 13 bases lying between them. The CDR3 sequence is CASSQEVVAGGANVLTF. The DNA of the CDR3 is TGTGCCAGCAGCCAAGAGGTCGTAGCAGGAGGGGCCAACGTCCTGACTTTC.

This clone was seen a handful of times. CDR3 region: CAISDLGRVGNTIYF. For the CDR3, the DNA is TGTGCCATCAGTGATCTGGGGAGAGTTGGAAACACCATATATTTT. The V gene is TRBV10-3, the J gene TRBJ1-3; no definite D call. Germline assignment: CDR1 ENHRY and CDR2 SYGVKD. V dropped 3 bases and J dropped 3 bases, with 12 bases sitting between them. The CDR3 runs to 15 residues.

The CDR3 DNA reads TGTGCCAGCAGCCCCCGGGAGGTGGTCACTGAAGCTTTCTTT. Protein product: CASSPREVVTEAFF. The chain joins TRBV2 to TRBJ1-1; D remains unclear. Trimming took off 6 bases at V and 4 bases at J, with 15 bases between the two ends. Germline CDR1 is SNHLY and CDR2 is FYNNEI. The CDR3 runs to 14 residues.

V gene TRBV6-5 combines with J gene TRBJ2-7; no clear D. Germline-derived CDR1 and CDR2 are MNHEY and SVGAGI. The V and J ends lost 3 bases and 2 bases respectively, with 8 bases between them. This CDR3 contains 13 residues. The CDR3 loop reads CASSYSGAYEQYF. The CDR3 region has the DNA TGTGCCAGCAGTTATTCAGGTGCCTACGAGCAGTACTTC.

The chain uses TRBV20-1 and TRBJ1-1; D is unclear. The CDR3 totals 10 residues. Looked up from germline, CDR1 is DFQATT and CDR2 is SNEGSKA (reference sequence). Trimming cost V 6 bases and J 4 bases, with 6 bases left between them. The CDR3 DNA reads TGCAGTGCCCCTCTCACTGAAGCTTTCTTT. This translates into CSAPLTEAFF.

The gene calls are TRBV18 and TRBJ2-1; no reliable D call. The CDR3 has 12 amino acids. CDR1 is KGHSH and CDR2 is LQKENI in the germline V gene. Trimming pared 6 bases from V and 7 bases from J, leaving 10 bases between. The CDR3 spells CASSLLGNEQFF. Here the CDR3 DNA reads TGTGCCAGCTCTCTCCTGGGGAATGAGCAGTTCTTC.

The chain couples TRBV28 to TRBJ1-2, with 7 bases matching TRBD1. The CDR3 length is 15 residues. Trimming removed 1 base from V and 8 bases from J; junction bases left unmatched: 10. Germline V gene lookup returns CDR1 MDHEN and CDR2 SYDVKM. The CDR3 here is CASSLFEGATRGYTF. CDR3 DNA sequence: TGTGCCAGCAGTTTATTCGAGGGGGCGACTCGAGGCTACACCTTC.

V and J are TRBV5-1 and TRBJ2-1; 10 bases map to TRBD2. This CDR3 is 15 amino acids long. The V and J ends lost 4 bases and 3 bases, in that order; junction bases with no gene match: 4. CDR1 and CDR2 (germline): SGHRS, YFSETQ. CDR3 amino acids: CASSTGTSDYNEQFF. DNA of the CDR3: TGCGCCAGCAGCACCGGGACTAGCGACTACAATGAGCAGTTCTTC.